These 11 T cell receptor beta chains were sequenced from one sample in a study of blood T cell repertoires in COVID-19. Assay: immunoSEQ multiplex PCR; the TCRdb copy retains only in-frame clones and omits some. The data contain approximately 70,000 clones, under 95% of them singletons. Source material: peripheral blood. The source of these receptors is a human donor in a cohort sampled during active COVID-19.

This chain links TRBV4-3 with TRBJ2-7; D gene uncertain. The CDR3 has 14 amino acids. Trimming removed 0 bases from V and 0 bases from J, with 6 bases in between. CDR1 LGHNA and CDR2 YSLEER come from the germline V gene. In DNA form, the CDR3 reads TGCGCCAGCAGCCAAGATTGGCCCTCCTACGAGCAGTACTTC. Translated, it gives CASSQDWPSYEQYF.

The chain links TRBV12-3 or TRBV12-4 to TRBJ2-7, with no clear D. The CDR3 is made up of 11 amino acids. Trimming stripped 5 bases from V and 4 bases from J, with 6 bases between. CDR3 coding DNA: TGTGCCAGCAGTCCTCGGTACGAGCAGTACTTC. Residues: CASSPRYEQYF.

The rearrangement links TRBV27 to TRBJ1-1; 7 bases align to TRBD1. This CDR3 is 14 amino acids long. CDR1 MNHEY and CDR2 SMNVEV come from the germline V gene (reference sequence). V shed 8 bases and J 4 bases; nucleotides not matched to a gene: 10. The DNA for the CDR3 is TGTGCCAGCGGAGTACAGGGGTCCGGCACTGAAGCTTTCTTT. As protein: CASGVQGSGTEAFF.

This chain uses TRBV4-3 with TRBJ2-3, with D maybe TRBD2 (6 bases). Trimming pared 2 bases from V and 3 bases from J, leaving 18 bases between. The CDR3 covers 17 residues. The germline V gene has CDR1 LGHNA and CDR2 YSLEER. CDR3: CASSQSLRAGGTDTQYF. The CDR3 nucleotides read TGCGCCAGCAGCCAATCCCTACGGGCCGGGGGTACAGATACGCAGTATTTT.

The V call is TRBV6-6, the J call TRBJ2-7; 7 nucleotides align to TRBD2. Looked up from germline, CDR1 is MNHNY and CDR2 is SVGAGI (reference sequence). The CDR3 covers 13 residues. V shed 6 bases, J shed 2 bases, and the junction held 4 bases outside the gene matches. The DNA of the CDR3 is TGTGCCAGCAGGGGCGGGGGACCCTACGAGCAGTACTTC. It specifies CASRGGGPYEQYF.

This chain joins TRBV6-1 and TRBJ1-2, with D possibly matching TRBD1 (6 bases). Germline V gene lookup returns CDR1 MNHNS and CDR2 SASEGT. The CDR3 is 15 amino acids. Trimming cost V 2 bases and J 3 bases, with 13 bases left between them. For the CDR3, the DNA is TGTGCCAGCAGTGAAAATCAGGGGAGAGACTATGGCTACACCTTC. Protein product: CASSENQGRDYGYTF.

This clone occurred a few times. The chain has TRBV3-1 (or the pseudogene TRBV3-2) and TRBJ1-1, with D possibly matching TRBD1 (5 bases). The V gene lost 1 base and the J gene lost 5 bases, with 14 bases spanning the gap. Germline V gives CDR1 LGHDT, CDR2 YNNKEL (reference sequence). The CDR3 is 15 residues long. The CDR3 DNA reads TGTGCCAGCAGCCAAGCTGCGGGGAAGGGGACTGAAGCTTTCTTT. Protein: CASSQAAGKGTEAFF.

The gene calls are TRBV27 and TRBJ1-5; D uncertain. V lost 0 bases and J 6 bases, leaving 6 bases between the germline ends. Germline assignment: CDR1 MNHEY and CDR2 SMNVEV (reference sequence). The length of the CDR3 is 13 residues. CDR3 bases: TGTGCCAGCAGTTTATCGCACGGTCAGCCCCAGCATTTT. Protein: CASSLSHGQPQHF.

The J gene is TRBJ2-7, the V gene TRBV6-2 or TRBV6-3; D is possibly TRBD2 (5 bases). The CDR3 consists of 17 residues. V lost 0 bases and J 5 bases, leaving 20 bases between the germline ends. Germline V gives CDR1 MNHEY, CDR2 SVGEGT. The CDR3 DNA reads as TGTGCCAGCAGTTACTCGCTTGGTAGCGCCCATTCGAACGAGCAGTACTTC. This encodes CASSYSLGSAHSNEQYF.

V usage is TRBV27 and J usage is TRBJ1-5, with 8 bases that match TRBD1. The CDR3 totals 15 residues. The germline CDR1 and CDR2 sequences are MNHEY and SMNVEV (reference sequence). Losses at the gene ends were 3 bases for V and 4 bases for J; bases not matched to a gene: 5. CDR3 sequence reads: CASSFGTGSNQPQHF. CDR3 DNA sequence: TGTGCCAGCAGTTTTGGGACAGGATCTAATCAGCCCCAGCATTTT.

This chain connects TRBV7-6 to TRBJ2-7; 10 bases align to TRBD2. The germline CDR1 and CDR2 sequences are SGHVS and FNYEAQ. This CDR3 is built from 17 residues. V lost 3 bases, J lost 0 bases, and 8 bases stayed unmatched. DNA of the CDR3: TGTGCCAGCAGCTTGGGTAGCGGGGGGCGCAGCTCCTACGAGCAGTACTTC. Amino acids: CASSLGSGGRSSYEQYF.